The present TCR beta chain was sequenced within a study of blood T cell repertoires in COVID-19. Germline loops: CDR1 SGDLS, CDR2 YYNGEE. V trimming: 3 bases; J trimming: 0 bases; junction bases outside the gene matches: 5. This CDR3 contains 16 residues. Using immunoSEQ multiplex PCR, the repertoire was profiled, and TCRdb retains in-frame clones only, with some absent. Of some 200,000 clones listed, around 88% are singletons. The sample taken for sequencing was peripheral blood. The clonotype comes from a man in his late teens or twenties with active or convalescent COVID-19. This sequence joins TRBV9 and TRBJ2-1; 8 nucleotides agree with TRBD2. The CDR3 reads CASSESGGSSYNEQFF. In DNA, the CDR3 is TGTGCCAGCAGCGAGTCGGGGGGGAGCTCCTACAATGAGCAGTTCTTC.